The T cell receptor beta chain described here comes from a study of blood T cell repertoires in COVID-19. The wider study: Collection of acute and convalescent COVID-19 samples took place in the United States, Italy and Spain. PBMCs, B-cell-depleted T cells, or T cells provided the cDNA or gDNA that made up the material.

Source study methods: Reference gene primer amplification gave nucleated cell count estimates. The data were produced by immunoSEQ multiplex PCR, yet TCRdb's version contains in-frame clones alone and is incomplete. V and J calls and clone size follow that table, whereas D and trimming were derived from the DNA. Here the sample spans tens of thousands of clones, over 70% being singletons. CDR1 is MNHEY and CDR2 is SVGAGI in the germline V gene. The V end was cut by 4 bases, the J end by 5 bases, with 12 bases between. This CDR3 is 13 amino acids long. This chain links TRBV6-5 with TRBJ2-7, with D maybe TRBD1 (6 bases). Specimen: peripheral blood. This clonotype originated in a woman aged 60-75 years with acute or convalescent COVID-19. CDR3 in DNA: TGTGCCAGCAGTTCCAGGGGTTCCCACGAGCAGTACTTC. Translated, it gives CASSSRGSHEQYF.